The 5 T cell receptor beta chains below come from one sample, sequenced in a study of blood T cell repertoires in COVID-19. Profiling relied on immunoSEQ multiplex PCR, and the TCRdb table lists in-frame clones only, not all of them. The sample consists of a few hundred thousand clones, 75% to 85% of them appearing once. The sequencing input was peripheral blood. Receptor source: a woman older than 75 with COVID-19, enrolled during active disease.

The chain links TRBV12-3 or TRBV12-4 to TRBJ2-7; 8 positions agree with TRBD1. Losses at the gene ends were 11 bases for V and 3 bases for J; bases not matched to a gene: 6. This CDR3 is 12 amino acids long. CDR3 DNA: TGTGCCGTCACAGGGGGGATCTACGAGCAGTACTTC. Translated: CAVTGGIYEQYF.

The V call is TRBV2, the J call TRBJ2-5; 9 bases are a match to TRBD2. The ends lost 6 bases at V and 5 bases at J; junction bases unmatched: 7. CDR1 and CDR2 from the germline V gene are SNHLY and FYNNEI. This CDR3 has 14 amino acids. The CDR3 loop is CASRLGLAGETQYF. The CDR3 DNA follows: TGTGCCAGCAGACTGGGACTAGCTGGGGAGACCCAGTACTTC.

This chain uses TRBV18 with TRBJ1-2; 9 bases line up with TRBD1. V trimming: 8 bases; J trimming: 8 bases; junction bases outside the gene matches: 15. Germline CDR1 reads KGHSH; CDR2 reads LQKENI. The CDR3 runs to 15 residues. CDR3 sequence (DNA): TGTGCCAGCAGCGCGGCCCAACAGGGGGCGGGCGGCTACACCTTC. Protein: CASSAAQQGAGGYTF.

This clone was counted once. The chain has TRBV7-9 and TRBJ1-1; D unclear. CDR1 and CDR2 from the germline V gene are SEHNR and FQNEAQ (reference sequence). The ends were cut back, 3 bases at V and 3 bases at J, with 8 bases in the middle. This CDR3 comprises 13 residues. Here the CDR3 reads CASSFVSDTEAFF. CDR3 coding DNA: TGTGCCAGCAGCTTCGTGTCGGACACTGAAGCTTTCTTT.

This clone was recorded once. The V and J genes are TRBV6-5 and TRBJ1-3; tentative D call: TRBD1 (6 bases). Germline V gives CDR1 MNHEY, CDR2 SVGAGI. The V gene lost 7 bases and the J gene lost 0 bases, with 10 bases spanning the gap. This CDR3 is built from 14 residues. This CDR3 is CASTPGVSGNTIYF. The CDR3 DNA reads TGTGCCAGCACCCCAGGGGTCTCTGGAAACACCATATATTTT.